The 19 T cell receptor beta chains given below trace back to one sample, sequenced in a study of metastatic and nonmetastatic thyroid tumors (dated by TCRdb to 2019 to 2021). Before undergoing thyroid surgery, none of the patients had been given any kind of treatment. The library was produced with PCR. TCRdb shows the sequencer as Illumina HiSeq 4000. In TCRdb, the public reads were trimmed at Q25 with fastp and aligned with MiXCR, with productive beta chains retained. This sample is represented by about 40,000 clones; 18% of them were singletons. The ten biggest clones cover approximately 13% of the sample. The sample consisted of tumor tissue. All receptors derive from a female donor with papillary thyroid cancer or a benign thyroid nodule (not recorded which). Some clones in this sample may be carry-over from other donors' samples.

This clone is a singleton in its sample. The J gene is TRBJ1-6, the V gene TRBV11-3; unclear D gene. The CDR3 length is 16 residues. CDR1 is SGHNT, CDR2 YENEEA, per germline. Trimming took off 0 bases at V and 3 bases at J, with 9 bases between the two ends. The CDR3 bases are TGTGCCAGCAGCTTAGAGGGTGGAAACTATAATTCACCCCTCCACTTT. Translating it yields CASSLEGGNYNSPLHF. The full variable domain, with the rest looked up from reference TRBV11-3 and TRBJ1-6, is EAGVVQSPRYKIIEKKQPVAFWCNPISGHNTLYWYLQNLGQGPELLIRYENEEAVDDSQLPKDRFSAERLKGVDSTLKIQPAELGDSAVYLCASSLEGGNYNSPLHFGNGTRLTVT.

This clone showed up many times. The CDR3 DNA sequence: TGTGCCAGCAGCCTTCGACGCTCTGGAAACACCATATATTTT. The encoded protein is CASSLRRSGNTIYF. The rearrangement links TRBV7-8 to TRBJ1-3, with D hard to call. In germline, CDR1 is SGHVS, CDR2 FQNEAQ. The V end lost 5 bases, the J end lost 0 bases, and 8 bases lay between the germline ends. This CDR3 region has 14 residues.

This clone was picked up a small number of times. This chain links TRBV5-1 with TRBJ2-3; 8 bases are shared with TRBD1. The CDR3 is 16 amino acids. Germline-derived CDR1 and CDR2 are SGHRS and YFSETQ. The V gene end was trimmed by 1 base and the J gene end by 4 bases; junction bases not matched to a gene: 8. The CDR3 DNA is TGCGCCAGCAGCTTGTTCGCGACAGGGGTGGCAGATACGCAGTATTTT. Encoded protein: CASSLFATGVADTQYF.

The chain links TRBV6-5 to TRBJ2-2; 10 bases are shared with TRBD1. The V segment lost 4 bases and the J segment 6 bases; nucleotides outside the gene matches: 8. Per germline, CDR1 MNHEY and CDR2 SVGAGI. The length of the CDR3 is 16 residues. As DNA, the CDR3 is TGTGCCAGCAGTTGGACAGGGGGGTTTATGGCCGGGGAGCTGTTTTTT. Translation: CASSWTGGFMAGELFF.

This clone has at least ten counts. This CDR3 is also generated by other DNA sequences in the sample. The chain links TRBV7-2 to TRBJ2-6; D not certain. V was trimmed by 1 base and J by 0 bases, leaving 4 bases between them. CDR3 size: 15 residues. The germline gives CDR1 SGHTA, CDR2 FQGNSA. CDR3 in amino acids: CASSLGLSGANVLTF. The CDR3 DNA is TGTGCCAGCAGCTTAGGGCTCTCTGGGGCCAACGTCCTGACTTTC.

The sample holds many counts of this clone. The J gene is TRBJ1-1, the V gene TRBV20-1, with D possibly TRBD1 on 5 matching bases. Trimming left V 5 bases short and J 1 base short, with 11 bases between. Per the germline V gene, CDR1 is DFQATT and CDR2 is SNEGSKA (reference sequence). This CDR3 contains 13 residues. The CDR3 sequence is CSAPPGGNTEAFF. Written as DNA, the CDR3 is TGCAGTGCTCCCCCCGGGGGGAACACTGAAGCTTTCTTT.

This clone was seen repeatedly, ten times or more. The chain is built from TRBV11-2 and TRBJ2-1, with 9 nucleotides matching TRBD2. Germline CDR1 and CDR2: SGHAT and FQNNGV. The V gene end was trimmed by 5 bases and the J gene end by 0 bases; junction bases not matched to a gene: 11. This CDR3 has 18 amino acids. The CDR3 sequence is CASSEWALAGSSYNEQFF. The CDR3 nucleotides read TGTGCCAGCAGCGAATGGGCTCTAGCGGGAAGCTCCTACAATGAGCAGTTCTTC.

This clone was observed a handful of times. A read error may be the cause here, since a much bigger clone is one base away. The chain uses TRBV7-2 and TRBJ1-1, with D uncertain. The V gene lost 2 bases and the J gene lost 8 bases, with 12 bases spanning the gap. Germline V CDR1 and CDR2: SGHTA, FQGNSA. This CDR3 has 13 residues. The CDR3 sequence is CASSLTAKSEAFF. CDR3 bases: TGTGCCAGCAGCTTAACCGCAAAGTCCGAAGCTTTCTTT.

On this clone: This may arise from a read error, as a much more abundant clone is one base away. This sample also contains other DNA sequences that code for the same CDR3. The gene calls are TRBV5-1 and TRBJ2-3; D gene uncertain. Germline assignment: CDR1 SGHRS and CDR2 YFSETQ. CDR3 length: 12 residues. CDR3 in DNA: TGTGCCAGCAGCTTCAGTTCAGATACGCAGTATTTT. This codes for CASSFSSDTQYF.

In the case of this clone: Possible read error: a much larger clone is one base away. The chain links TRBV20-1 to TRBJ2-3, with D possibly TRBD2 on 6 matching bases. The CDR3 totals 12 residues. The germline gives CDR1 DFQATT, CDR2 SNEGSKA (reference sequence). The ends were cut back, 6 bases at V and 7 bases at J, with 14 bases in the middle. This CDR3 reads CSALSRGYTQYF. The CDR3, as DNA: TGCAGTGCACTCAGTCGGGGGTATACGCAGTATTTT.

This clone was counted ten times or more. Other DNA sequences in this sample translate to the same CDR3. The chain is built from TRBV11-3 and TRBJ2-7; no clear D gene. The CDR3 extends over 14 amino acids. The V end was cut by 0 bases, the J end by 0 bases, with 6 bases between. CDR1 is SGHNT, CDR2 YENEEA, per germline. For the CDR3, the DNA is TGTGCCAGCAGCTTAGATTCAAGCTCCTACGAGCAGTACTTC. The encoded protein is CASSLDSSSYEQYF.

This clone was picked up many times. This chain connects TRBV11-2 to TRBJ2-7, with 7 bases matching TRBD1. CDR1 is SGHAT, CDR2 FQNNGV, per germline. The CDR3 runs 13 residues. V gave up 4 bases and J gave up 7 bases; unmatched junction bases: 7. CDR3 bases: TGTGCCAGCAGCTCCAACACAGGGGAGGAGCAGTACTTC. It encodes CASSSNTGEEQYF.

The chain uses TRBV18 and TRBJ2-3, with 11 bases lining up with TRBD2. Germline V gene data show CDR1 as KGHSH and CDR2 as LQKENI. Trimming at V came to 3 bases and at J to 2 bases, leaving 10 bases not matched to a gene. There are 18 residues in the CDR3. The chain's CDR3 is CASSPWGCSGRDTDTQYF. The CDR3 nucleotides are TGTGCCAGCTCACCTTGGGGTTGTAGCGGGAGGGACACAGATACGCAGTATTTT. The full variable domain, completed using reference TRBV18 and TRBJ2-3, is NAGVMQNPRHLVRRRGQEARLRCSPMKGHSHVYWYRQLPEEGLKFMVYLQKENIIDESGMPKERFSAEFPKEGPSILRIQQVVRGDSAAYFCASSPWGCSGRDTDTQYFGPGTRLTVL.

In its sample, this clone was seen many times. Other DNA sequences in this sample translate to the same CDR3. The rearrangement joins TRBV6-1 to TRBJ1-1; D call uncertain. V was clipped by 6 bases and J by 1 base, with 12 bases between them. Germline-derived CDR1 and CDR2 are MNHNS and SASEGT. The CDR3 is 14 residues long. Written as DNA, the CDR3 is TGTGCCAGCAGATCGATTACAACGAACACTGAAGCTTTCTTT. It is translated as CASRSITTNTEAFF.

This clone was observed many times. The CDR3 spells CASSSTEWVLYGYTF. In DNA form, the CDR3 reads TGTGCCAGCAGTTCGACCGAGTGGGTACTCTATGGCTACACCTTC. V and J are TRBV6-1 and TRBJ1-2; no definite D call. Germline-derived CDR1 and CDR2 are MNHNS and SASEGT. The CDR3 runs 15 residues. Trimming pared 5 bases from V and 4 bases from J, leaving 17 bases between.

This clone was counted many times. CDR3 sequence reads: CASSPGTSGGEYNEQFF. The CDR3 DNA reads TGTGCCAGCAGCCCTGGGACTAGCGGGGGGGAGTACAATGAGCAGTTCTTC. This rearrangement joins TRBV7-9 to TRBJ2-1, with TRBD2 identical over 16 bases. J was trimmed by 4 bases and V by 5 bases; bases with no gene match: 5. This CDR3 is 17 amino acids long. Germline CDR1 SEHNR, CDR2 FQNEAQ (reference sequence).

At least ten counts were recorded for this clone. V is TRBV7-8 and J is TRBJ2-7, with D perhaps TRBD2 (6 bases). Trimming removed 5 bases from V and 0 bases from J, with 17 bases in between. In germline, CDR1 is SGHVS, CDR2 FQNEAQ. CDR3 size: 16 residues. CDR3 sequence (DNA): TGTGCCAGCAGCCCAGCTAGCGCCCGAAGCTCCTACGAGCAGTACTTC. The encoded protein is CASSPASARSSYEQYF.

This clone was detected many times. Additional DNA sequences in this sample encode the identical CDR3. The chain couples TRBV6-1 to TRBJ2-2; D not resolved. The CDR3 consists of 14 residues. V gave up 7 bases and J gave up 4 bases, with 13 bases separating them. Germline V gene data show CDR1 as MNHNS and CDR2 as SASEGT. In nucleotides, the CDR3 is TGTGCCAGCAAGAGTGGCTCTTTCACCGGGGAGCTGTTTTTT. Its protein is CASKSGSFTGELFF.

The chain recombines TRBV28 with TRBJ2-7; 9 bases are a match to TRBD2. CDR1 is MDHEN, CDR2 SYDVKM, per germline. The CDR3 extends over 15 amino acids. After removal of 2 bases from V and 7 bases from J, the junction contained 9 bases not matched to a gene. CDR3 protein: CASSLPSGAHVEQYF. The CDR3 DNA follows: TGTGCCAGCAGTTTACCTAGCGGGGCCCACGTGGAGCAGTACTTC.